This T cell receptor (beta chain) was recovered during a study of T cell repertoires in cytomegalovirus infection. Study details: Carrying CMV and the relevant HLA type showed in public TCR beta signatures. General study points: What dominated the ex vivo response were HLA-C-restricted CMV-specific TCR beta clonotypes. There were carriers of CMV plus the relevant HLA, and cumulative public TCR beta family frequency identified them.

Each CDR3 protein is one row after TCRdb ran MiXCR on the reads. The repertoire holds some 700,000 distinct CDR3 sequences, with 35% as singletons. This clonotype has a single count. Its antigen is unknown. The V gene lost 6 bases and the J gene lost 3 bases, with 12 bases spanning the gap. CDR1 DFQATT and CDR2 SNEGSKA come from the germline V gene (reference sequence). The CDR3 is 13 amino acids. The origin of this receptor is a human donor in good health (CMV status not recorded). Some clones in this sample may be carry-over from other donors' samples. Source material: PBMCs. This sequence joins TRBV20-1 and TRBJ1-5; weak D call: TRBD1 (5 bases). The CDR3 reads CSARTPTNQPQHF. CDR3 nucleotides: TGCAGTGCCAGGACACCTACCAATCAGCCCCAGCATTTT.